These 24 T cell receptor beta chains came from one sample sequenced in a study of T-cell memory formation after mild COVID-19. TCRdb used MiXCR to reprocess the 5' RACE reads, holding one entry per CDR3 protein. There are some 410,000 distinct CDR3 sequences in the sample; around a quarter occur only once, and under 15% lies in the top ten. The sequenced sample consisted of PBMCs or a T cell subset sorted from them (not recorded which). The receptors were gathered from an adult woman who had mild COVID-19 (a few samples of this study predate the infection). Cell type and time point are not known.

The V gene is TRBV20-1, the J gene TRBJ2-7; the match to TRBD1 covers 8 bases. The CDR3 is 14 amino acids. The germline CDR1 and CDR2 sequences are DFQATT and SNEGSKA (reference sequence). After removal of 6 bases from V and 3 bases from J, the junction contained 10 bases not matched to a gene. This chain's CDR3 is CSAPTGQDYYEQYF. CDR3 in DNA: TGCAGTGCACCGACGGGACAGGACTACTACGAGCAGTACTTC.

This clonotype has only a few counts. The chain recombines TRBV5-6 with TRBJ2-5; no clear D. The germline CDR1 and CDR2 sequences are SGHDT and YYEEEE. With 0 bases removed from V and 2 bases from J, the gap between germline ends came to 8 bases. The CDR3 has 14 residues. The CDR3 spells CASSLDGSQETQYF. For the CDR3, the DNA is TGTGCCAGCAGCTTGGATGGCTCGCAAGAGACCCAGTACTTC.

V and J are TRBV7-8 and TRBJ1-4; TRBD1 matches 7 bases. This CDR3 comprises 14 residues. Germline V gene sequence: CDR1 SGHVS, CDR2 FQNEAQ. After removal of 5 bases from V and 4 bases from J, the junction contained 4 bases not matched to a gene. In nucleotides, the CDR3 is TGTGCCAGCAGCCTCCGGGACAGTAATGAAAAACTGTTTTTT. Its protein is CASSLRDSNEKLFF.

This rearrangement joins TRBV5-5 to TRBJ1-2; TRBD1 matches 7 bases. Trimming at V came to 1 base and at J to 6 bases, leaving 6 bases not matched to a gene. Germline V gene data show CDR1 as SGHKS and CDR2 as YYEKEE (reference sequence). The CDR3 length is 14 residues. The CDR3 region is CASSLLPGTDGYTF. The CDR3 nucleotides read TGTGCCAGCAGCTTGCTTCCCGGGACAGATGGCTACACCTTC. Drawing the rest from reference TRBV5-5 and TRBJ1-2, the complete variable domain is DAGVTQSPTHLIKTRGQQVTLRCSPISGHKSVSWYQQVLGQGPQFIFQYYEKEERGRGNFPDRFSARQFPNYSSELNVNALLLGDSALYLCASSLLPGTDGYTFGSGTRLTVV.

The chain links TRBV27 to TRBJ2-7, with a possible D match to TRBD2 (5 bases). The V and J ends lost 3 bases and 2 bases respectively, with 8 bases between them. The germline V gene has CDR1 MNHEY and CDR2 SMNVEV (reference sequence). The CDR3 length is 13 residues. The CDR3 nucleotides read TGTGCCAGCAGTTTGACTACCCCCTACGAGCAGTACTTC. It is translated as CASSLTTPYEQYF.

This clonotype was seen a few times. This chain connects TRBV2 to TRBJ1-6; 9 bases are shared with TRBD1. The CDR3 is 15 amino acids. The trim removed 4 bases at V and 8 bases at J, leaving 6 bases unmatched. Germline V CDR1 and CDR2: SNHLY, FYNNEI. CDR3 nucleotide sequence: TGTGCCAGCAGTGGCTACAGGGGGCGGGATTCACCCCTCCACTTT. Translating it yields CASSGYRGRDSPLHF.

The sample holds many counts of this clonotype. The chain employs TRBV9 and TRBJ2-7, with D tentatively TRBD1 (7 bases). Germline V lookup: CDR1 SGDLS, CDR2 YYNGEE. The CDR3 spans 14 residues. Trimming stripped 2 bases from V and 2 bases from J, with 11 bases between. CDR3 DNA: TGTGCCAGCAGCGTTCAGGGGGGACCCTACGAGCAGTACTTC. The encoded protein is CASSVQGGPYEQYF.

The chain carries TRBV20-1 and TRBJ2-1; 11 bases agree with TRBD2. The CDR3 is 17 amino acids. Germline CDR1 is DFQATT and CDR2 is SNEGSKA (reference sequence). The V and J ends lost 2 bases and 0 bases, in that order; junction bases with no gene match: 6. CDR3 nucleotide sequence: TGCAGTGCTAGATACACTAGCGGGGGAAACTCCTACAATGAGCAGTTCTTC. Residues: CSARYTSGGNSYNEQFF.

This clonotype was seen only a few times. This chain links TRBV7-3 with TRBJ2-1; weak D call: TRBD1 (6 bases). Germline loops: CDR1 SGHTA, CDR2 FQGTGA. Trimming removed 3 bases at V and 5 bases at J, with 17 bases between. The CDR3 runs to 16 residues. CDR3 nucleotides: TGTGCCAGCAGCTTCCAGACAGGTCTAAGTCACAATGAGCAGTTCTTC. It encodes CASSFQTGLSHNEQFF.

This clonotype was seen repeatedly, ten times or more. This chain links TRBV5-6 with TRBJ2-2; D gene ambiguous. The ends were cut back, 2 bases at V and 6 bases at J, with 2 bases in the middle. The CDR3 is 11 residues long. Per the germline V gene, CDR1 is SGHDT and CDR2 is YYEEEE. CDR3: CASSLPGELFF. The CDR3 region has the DNA TGTGCCAGCAGCTTACCCGGGGAGCTGTTTTTT. The full variable domain, with the rest looked up from reference TRBV5-6 and TRBJ2-2, is DAGVTQSPTHLIKTRGQQVTLRCSPKSGHDTVSWYQQALGQGPQFIFQYYEEEERQRGNFPDRFSGHQFPNYSSELNVNALLLGDSALYLCASSLPGELFFGEGSRLTVL.

CDR3 region: CAWKGLPHNEQFF. CDR3 DNA sequence: TGTGCCTGGAAGGGACTACCACACAATGAGCAGTTCTTC. V gene TRBV30 combines with J gene TRBJ2-1, with TRBD2 matching 7 bases. V dropped 4 bases and J dropped 5; count of bases not matched to a gene: 5. CDR3 length: 13 amino acids. Germline CDR1 and CDR2: GTSNPN and SVGIG (reference sequence).

This chain uses TRBV7-9 with TRBJ2-4, with 10 bases matching TRBD1. V shed 5 bases, J shed 0 bases, and the junction held 10 bases outside the gene matches. The germline CDR1 and CDR2 sequences are SEHNR and FQNEAQ (reference sequence). The length of the CDR3 is 18 residues. DNA for the CDR3: TGTGCCAGCAGCCCCGACAGGGGGCGACCCCTAGCCAAAAACATTCAGTACTTC. Its translation: CASSPDRGRPLAKNIQYF. The whole variable domain, filled in from reference TRBV7-9 and TRBJ2-4, reads DTGVSQNPRHKITKRGQNVTFRCDPISEHNRLYWYRQTLGQGPEFLTYFQNEAQLEKSRLLSDRFSAERPKGSFSTLEIQRTEQGDSAMYLCASSPDRGRPLAKNIQYFGAGTRLSVL.

This clonotype has at least ten counts. The chain links TRBV2 to TRBJ1-1; D unclear. Germline lookup yields CDR1 SNHLY and CDR2 FYNNEI. V was clipped by 0 bases and J by 2 bases, with 19 bases between them. This CDR3 comprises 18 residues. CDR3 sequence reads: CASSEALPTSASNTEAFF. CDR3 DNA: TGTGCCAGCAGTGAAGCGCTTCCGACATCCGCCTCTAACACTGAAGCTTTCTTT.

This clonotype was picked up one time. One end of the junction fails to match germline, which may point to a read error. The chain employs TRBV27 and TRBJ1-5; D is perhaps TRBD1 (5 bases). The germline V gene has CDR1 MNHEY and CDR2 SMNVEV (reference sequence). This CDR3 contains 15 residues. CDR3 protein: CASSLSLGENQPQHF. The CDR3 coding sequence is TGTGCCAGCAGTCTATCATTGGGGGAAAATCAGCCCCAGCATTTT.

The CDR3: CASSFGLVSGSTDTQYF. The DNA of the CDR3 is TGTGCCAGCAGCTTTGGGCTGGTTAGCGGGAGTACAGATACGCAGTATTTT. This chain links TRBV5-6 with TRBJ2-3; 9 bases are a match to TRBD2. Germline V lookup: CDR1 SGHDT, CDR2 YYEEEE. Trimming removed 2 bases from V and 3 bases from J; junction bases left unmatched: 10. The CDR3 has 17 amino acids.

This clonotype has a handful of counts. The rearrangement uses TRBV13 and TRBJ2-1; no clear D. This CDR3 is built from 15 residues. Trimming took off 3 bases at V and 0 bases at J, with 9 bases between the two ends. Germline CDR1 PRHDT, CDR2 FYEKMQ (reference sequence). The CDR3 DNA follows: TGTGCCAGCAGCTTTGCCGAGAGCTCCTACAATGAGCAGTTCTTC. Residues: CASSFAESSYNEQFF. The variable domain in full, completed from reference TRBV13 and TRBJ2-1, reads AAGVIQSPRHLIKEKRETATLKCYPIPRHDTVYWYQQGPGQDPQFLISFYEKMQSDKGSIPDRFSAQQFSDYHSELNMSSLELGDSALYFCASSFAESSYNEQFFGPGTRLTVL.

CDR3 protein: CASSYVQGSYGYTF. CDR3 in DNA: TGTGCCAGCAGCTACGTACAGGGGAGCTATGGCTACACCTTC. The chain recombines TRBV12-3 or TRBV12-4 with TRBJ1-2; 7 positions match TRBD1. Trimming removed 6 bases from V and 4 bases from J; junction bases left unmatched: 8. The CDR3 loop spans 14 amino acids.

This clonotype was seen more than once but under ten times. This rearrangement joins TRBV20-1 to TRBJ1-2; TRBD1 agrees at 7 bases. The germline V gene encodes CDR1 DFQATT and CDR2 SNEGSKA (reference sequence). This CDR3 has 12 residues. J gave up 8 bases and V 6 bases, and 9 bases lay outside the gene matches. CDR3 in amino acids: CSALTGKQGYTF. For the CDR3, the DNA is TGCAGTGCGTTGACAGGGAAGCAAGGCTACACCTTC.

This chain connects TRBV5-4 to TRBJ2-7; 7 bases fit TRBD1. The CDR3 totals 13 residues. CDR1 and CDR2 from the germline V gene are SGHNT and YYREEE (reference sequence). The junction had 5 bases not matched to a gene; V was cut back by 5 bases and J by 3 bases. CDR3 bases: TGTGCCAGCAGTTCCGGGACAGACTACGAGCAGTACTTC. Translating gives CASSSGTDYEQYF. Supplemented by reference TRBV5-4 and TRBJ2-7, the full variable domain reads ETGVTQSPTHLIKTRGQQVTLRCSSQSGHNTVSWYQQALGQGPQFIFQYYREEENGRGNFPPRFSGLQFPNYSSELNVNALELDDSALYLCASSSGTDYEQYFGPGTRLTVT.

This clonotype was counted a few times. V is TRBV7-2 and J is TRBJ2-3; D unresolved. V lost 5 bases to trimming and J lost 0 bases, with 18 bases between them. Germline CDR1 SGHTA, CDR2 FQGNSA. The CDR3 runs to 17 residues. The CDR3 DNA reads as TGTGCCAGCAGCCCCTCCGGCCGAGCGACTAGCACAGATACGCAGTATTTT. Its translation is CASSPSGRATSTDTQYF.

V usage is TRBV20-1 and J usage is TRBJ1-5; D may be TRBD1 (5 bases). This CDR3 region has 15 residues. CDR1 is DFQATT, CDR2 SNEGSKA, per germline (reference sequence). Between the trimmed V and J ends, which lost 3 bases and 4 bases, there was a span of 16 bases. The CDR3 loop reads CSARGHGELNQPQHF. CDR3 DNA sequence: TGCAGTGCTAGGGGGCATGGGGAGCTGAATCAGCCCCAGCATTTT.

This clonotype came up a few times. V and J are TRBV20-1 and TRBJ2-3; D is unresolved. This CDR3 is 14 amino acids long. Germline CDR1 and CDR2: DFQATT and SNEGSKA (reference sequence). V was pared by 4 bases and J by 0 bases, with 11 bases between. This CDR3 is CSAISGPSTDTQYF. In DNA form, the CDR3 reads TGCAGTGCTATATCAGGACCCAGCACAGATACGCAGTATTTT.

The V call is TRBV6-4, the J call TRBJ2-1; TRBD1 might be the D (6 bases). Trimming shortened V by 3 bases and J by 7 bases, and 13 bases separated the two germline ends. The germline CDR1 and CDR2 sequences are MRHNA and SNTAGT. CDR3 length equals 14 residues. The CDR3 coding sequence is TGTGCCAGCAGTGAAGAGCAGGGGAGAAATGAGCAGTTCTTC. Its translation is CASSEEQGRNEQFF.

This clonotype occurred a few times. This chain links TRBV18 with TRBJ1-6; 7 bases line up with TRBD1. The CDR3 sequence is 15 residues long. J was trimmed by 7 bases and V by 2 bases; bases with no gene match: 5. Germline-derived CDR1 and CDR2 are KGHSH and LQKENI. Here the CDR3 reads CASSPSDRSNSPLHF. DNA of the CDR3: TGTGCCAGCTCACCATCGGACAGGTCAAATTCACCCCTCCACTTT. The full variable domain, with the rest looked up from reference TRBV18 and TRBJ1-6, is NAGVMQNPRHLVRRRGQEARLRCSPMKGHSHVYWYRQLPEEGLKFMVYLQKENIIDESGMPKERFSAEFPKEGPSILRIQQVVRGDSAAYFCASSPSDRSNSPLHFGNGTRLTVT.